This is a list of T cell receptor beta chains from one sample in a study of blood T cell dynamics during melanoma immunotherapy. The data were produced by immunoSEQ multiplex PCR, yet TCRdb's version contains in-frame clones alone and is incomplete. The sample holds 15,000 to 20,000 clones; over 90% are singletons and the top ten take 0.21%. The sequencing used effector memory CD8+ T cells from blood, collected from a patient treated with checkpoint blockade. Receptor source: a human donor with melanoma. The CDR3 runs from the conserved cysteine through the conserved F or W. A D gene is named only where the DNA matches it firmly. Clone size is given for some rows only: seen once, a few or many times, or a class if the clone is expanded.

v_call: TRBV27
cdr3_length: 15
d_call: .
j_call: TRBJ2-1
clone_size: once
cdr3_aa: CASSFYQSSYNEQFF
cdr3_nt: TGTGCCAGCAGTTTTTACCAAAGCTCCTACAATGAGCAGTTCTTC

v_call: TRBV11-3
cdr3_length: 15
d_call: TRBD2
j_call: TRBJ2-1
clone_size: .
cdr3_aa: CASSWDSGSYNEQFF
cdr3_nt: TGTGCCAGCAGCTGGGATAGCGGGAGTTACAATGAGCAGTTCTTC

v_call: TRBV13
cdr3_length: 14
d_call: .
j_call: TRBJ2-7
clone_size: few
cdr3_aa: CASTYGTTSYEQYF
cdr3_nt: TGTGCCAGCACCTATGGGACGACCTCCTACGAGCAGTACTTC

v_call: TRBV9
cdr3_length: 15
d_call: TRBD2
j_call: TRBJ2-1
clone_size: .
cdr3_aa: CASSVRREGYNEQFF
cdr3_nt: TGTGCCAGCAGCGTAAGGCGGGAGGGGTACAATGAGCAGTTCTTC

v_call: TRBV27
cdr3_length: 17
d_call: TRBD1
j_call: TRBJ2-7
clone_size: .
cdr3_aa: CASSLSMGDRGAYEQYF
cdr3_nt: TGTGCCAGCAGTTTATCGATGGGGGACAGGGGTGCCTACGAGCAGTACTTC

v_call: TRBV10-2
cdr3_length: 13
d_call: TRBD1
j_call: TRBJ1-1
clone_size: .
cdr3_aa: CASTPGGYTEAFF
cdr3_nt: TGCGCCAGCACCCCAGGGGGATACACTGAAGCTTTCTTT

v_call: TRBV15
cdr3_length: 15
d_call: .
j_call: TRBJ2-3
clone_size: .
cdr3_aa: CATSGFPTHTDTQYF
cdr3_nt: TGTGCCACCAGCGGATTTCCCACACACACAGATACGCAGTATTTT

v_call: TRBV28
cdr3_length: 15
d_call: .
j_call: TRBJ2-7
clone_size: .
cdr3_aa: CASSESEGNSYEQYF
cdr3_nt: TGTGCCAGCAGCGAGTCGGAGGGTAATTCCTACGAGCAGTACTTC

v_call: TRBV7-9
cdr3_length: 15
d_call: TRBD1
j_call: TRBJ1-1
clone_size: once
cdr3_aa: CASSPSMAGGTEAFF
cdr3_nt: TGTGCCAGCAGCCCAAGCATGGCAGGGGGGACTGAAGCTTTCTTT

v_call: TRBV25-1
cdr3_length: 15
d_call: .
j_call: TRBJ2-1
clone_size: .
cdr3_aa: CASSPENGRYNEQFF
cdr3_nt: TGTGCCAGCAGTCCCGAGAACGGGCGGTACAATGAGCAGTTCTTC

v_call: TRBV7-2
cdr3_length: 14
d_call: TRBD2
j_call: TRBJ2-7
clone_size: .
cdr3_aa: CASSFGLAPYEQYF
cdr3_nt: TGTGCCAGCAGCTTTGGACTAGCGCCCTACGAGCAGTACTTC

v_call: TRBV27
cdr3_length: 15
d_call: TRBD2
j_call: TRBJ2-7
clone_size: once
cdr3_aa: CASSLSSGRSHEQYF
cdr3_nt: TGTGCCAGCAGTTTATCTAGCGGGAGGTCCCACGAGCAGTACTTC

v_call: TRBV7-8
cdr3_length: 15
d_call: .
j_call: TRBJ2-1
clone_size: .
cdr3_aa: CASSLAGLKDNEQFF
cdr3_nt: TGTGCCAGCAGCTTAGCAGGGTTAAAGGACAATGAGCAGTTCTTC

v_call: TRBV7-9
cdr3_length: 12
d_call: .
j_call: TRBJ2-7
clone_size: few
cdr3_aa: CASMAESYEQYF
cdr3_nt: TGTGCCAGCATGGCGGAATCCTACGAGCAGTACTTC

v_call: TRBV10-2
cdr3_length: 14
d_call: .
j_call: TRBJ1-1
clone_size: .
cdr3_aa: CASSARLTHTEAFF
cdr3_nt: TGCGCCAGCAGTGCGCGGCTGACGCACACTGAAGCTTTCTTT

v_call: TRBV27
cdr3_length: 14
d_call: .
j_call: TRBJ2-2
clone_size: .
cdr3_aa: CASSLRLDTGELFF
cdr3_nt: TGTGCCAGCAGTTTACGACTAGACACCGGGGAGCTGTTTTTT

v_call: TRBV19
cdr3_length: 16
d_call: .
j_call: TRBJ2-7
clone_size: .
cdr3_aa: CASTTRPGDPSYEQYF
cdr3_nt: TGTGCCAGTACCACAAGGCCGGGCGATCCCTCCTACGAGCAGTACTTC

v_call: TRBV5-5
cdr3_length: 15
d_call: TRBD1
j_call: TRBJ2-7
clone_size: once
cdr3_aa: CASSLFLGGMPEQYF
cdr3_nt: TGTGCCAGCAGCTTGTTTTTAGGGGGCATGCCCGAGCAGTACTTC

v_call: TRBV15
cdr3_length: 14
d_call: TRBD1
j_call: TRBJ2-1
clone_size: .
cdr3_aa: CATSRGTGAGEQFF
cdr3_nt: TGTGCCACCAGCAGAGGAACAGGGGCTGGGGAGCAGTTCTTC

v_call: TRBV27
cdr3_length: 15
d_call: TRBD2
j_call: TRBJ2-7
clone_size: .
cdr3_aa: CASSLTSEIFYEQYF
cdr3_nt: TGTGCCAGCAGTCTGACTAGCGAGATCTTCTACGAGCAGTACTTC

v_call: TRBV4-1
cdr3_length: 17
d_call: .
j_call: TRBJ2-5
clone_size: .
cdr3_aa: CASSQDGQGGPWETQYF
cdr3_nt: TGCGCCAGCAGCCAAGACGGTCAGGGTGGACCGTGGGAGACCCAGTACTTC

v_call: TRBV7-6
cdr3_length: 15
d_call: TRBD2
j_call: TRBJ2-7
clone_size: .
cdr3_aa: CASSLTSGRAYEQYF
cdr3_nt: TGTGCCAGCAGCTTGACTAGCGGGAGGGCCTACGAGCAGTACTTC

v_call: TRBV4-2
cdr3_length: 17
d_call: TRBD2
j_call: TRBJ2-5
clone_size: .
cdr3_aa: CASSRLEASGREETQYF
cdr3_nt: TGTGCCAGCAGCCGACTTGAGGCTAGCGGGAGAGAAGAGACCCAGTACTTC

v_call: TRBV16
cdr3_length: 15
d_call: .
j_call: TRBJ1-3
clone_size: .
cdr3_aa: CASSQSPVAGNTIYF
cdr3_nt: TGTGCCAGCAGCCAATCTCCCGTGGCAGGAAACACCATATATTTT

v_call: TRBV6-1
cdr3_length: 16
d_call: TRBD2
j_call: TRBJ2-3
clone_size: .
cdr3_aa: CASSGVLAGLADTQYF
cdr3_nt: TGTGCCAGCAGTGGAGTGCTAGCGGGCTTGGCAGATACGCAGTATTTT

v_call: TRBV27
cdr3_length: 14
d_call: .
j_call: TRBJ2-7
clone_size: once
cdr3_aa: CASSPARTAYEQYF
cdr3_nt: TGTGCCAGCTCCCCGGCGAGGACAGCCTACGAGCAGTACTTC

v_call: TRBV19
cdr3_length: 15
d_call: .
j_call: TRBJ2-1
clone_size: .
cdr3_aa: CASSNLESSYNEQFF
cdr3_nt: TGTGCCAGTAGTAATCTAGAGAGCTCCTACAATGAGCAGTTCTTC

v_call: TRBV7-9
cdr3_length: 14
d_call: TRBD1
j_call: TRBJ2-7
clone_size: .
cdr3_aa: CASSAGTGAYEQYF
cdr3_nt: TGTGCCAGCAGCGCCGGGACAGGAGCCTACGAGCAGTACTTC

v_call: TRBV2
cdr3_length: 18
d_call: .
j_call: TRBJ1-1
clone_size: .
cdr3_aa: CASSETKRPRPQNTEAFF
cdr3_nt: TGTGCCAGCAGTGAAACGAAGCGGCCGAGACCCCAGAACACTGAAGCTTTCTTT

v_call: TRBV9
cdr3_length: 15
d_call: TRBD1
j_call: TRBJ1-2
clone_size: once
cdr3_aa: CASSPRAGTGRGYTF
cdr3_nt: TGTGCCAGCAGCCCGAGGGCCGGGACAGGGCGCGGCTACACCTTC

v_call: TRBV18
cdr3_length: 16
d_call: TRBD1
j_call: TRBJ2-7
clone_size: .
cdr3_aa: CASSPDGTGPSYEQYF
cdr3_nt: TGTGCCAGCTCACCAGATGGGACAGGGCCCTCCTACGAGCAGTACTTC

v_call: TRBV9
cdr3_length: 19
d_call: TRBD2
j_call: TRBJ2-1
clone_size: .
cdr3_aa: CASSEPRGGLAGSFDEQFF
cdr3_nt: TGTGCCAGCAGCGAGCCCCGGGGGGGACTAGCGGGAAGTTTCGATGAGCAGTTCTTC

v_call: TRBV14
cdr3_length: 15
d_call: .
j_call: TRBJ2-3
clone_size: .
cdr3_aa: CASSQVLDVADTQYF
cdr3_nt: TGTGCCAGCAGCCAAGTGCTAGATGTAGCAGATACGCAGTATTTT

v_call: TRBV7-9
cdr3_length: 15
d_call: TRBD1
j_call: TRBJ2-1
clone_size: .
cdr3_aa: CASRLRDRDFDEQFF
cdr3_nt: TGTGCCAGCAGACTACGGGACAGGGATTTCGATGAGCAGTTCTTC

v_call: TRBV12-5
cdr3_length: 14
d_call: TRBD1
j_call: TRBJ1-2
clone_size: .
cdr3_aa: CASGIGTGNYGYTF
cdr3_nt: TGTGCTAGTGGTATCGGGACAGGGAACTATGGCTACACCTTC

v_call: TRBV6-6
cdr3_length: 13
d_call: .
j_call: TRBJ1-2
clone_size: .
cdr3_aa: CASSSGSVYGYTF
cdr3_nt: TGTGCCAGCAGTTCCGGATCCGTCTATGGCTACACCTTC

v_call: TRBV5-4
cdr3_length: 16
d_call: TRBD2
j_call: TRBJ2-1
clone_size: .
cdr3_aa: CASSLGLAGDYNEQFF
cdr3_nt: TGTGCCAGCAGCTTGGGACTAGCGGGAGATTACAATGAGCAGTTCTTC

v_call: TRBV25-1
cdr3_length: 15
d_call: .
j_call: TRBJ1-2
clone_size: .
cdr3_aa: CASSELGEGGYGYTF
cdr3_nt: TGTGCCAGCAGTGAATTAGGGGAAGGGGGATATGGCTACACCTTC

v_call: TRBV27
cdr3_length: 14
d_call: TRBD1
j_call: TRBJ2-1
clone_size: .
cdr3_aa: CASIRTGLGNEQFF
cdr3_nt: TGTGCCAGCATTAGGACAGGGTTAGGCAATGAGCAGTTCTTC

v_call: TRBV27
cdr3_length: 13
d_call: .
j_call: TRBJ2-7
clone_size: few
cdr3_aa: CASSLGRNYEQYF
cdr3_nt: TGTGCCAGCAGTTTAGGCCGGAACTACGAGCAGTACTTC

v_call: TRBV19
cdr3_length: 14
d_call: .
j_call: TRBJ2-7
clone_size: .
cdr3_aa: CASSTSEGSHEQYF
cdr3_nt: TGTGCCAGTAGTACCTCGGAAGGGAGCCACGAGCAGTACTTC

v_call: TRBV19
cdr3_length: 12
d_call: .
j_call: TRBJ2-1
clone_size: .
cdr3_aa: CARPGATNEQFF
cdr3_nt: TGTGCCCGCCCAGGCGCCACAAATGAGCAGTTCTTC

v_call: TRBV6-5
cdr3_length: 15
d_call: .
j_call: TRBJ2-1
clone_size: .
cdr3_aa: CASTPWAEGHNEQFF
cdr3_nt: TGTGCCAGCACCCCGTGGGCGGAGGGGCACAATGAGCAGTTCTTC

v_call: TRBV5-6
cdr3_length: 16
d_call: TRBD2
j_call: TRBJ2-3
clone_size: .
cdr3_aa: CASSLSLAGVTDTQYF
cdr3_nt: TGTGCCAGCAGCTTGTCTCTAGCGGGGGTCACAGATACGCAGTATTTT

v_call: TRBV11-1
cdr3_length: 12
d_call: .
j_call: TRBJ2-1
clone_size: .
cdr3_aa: CASSHGELEQFF
cdr3_nt: TGTGCCAGCAGCCACGGGGAACTTGAGCAGTTCTTC

v_call: TRBV7-9
cdr3_length: 15
d_call: TRBD1
j_call: TRBJ2-1
clone_size: once
cdr3_aa: CASSFGTGPGDEQFF
cdr3_nt: TGTGCCAGCAGCTTTGGGACAGGGCCTGGGGATGAGCAGTTCTTC

v_call: TRBV5-1
cdr3_length: 14
d_call: .
j_call: TRBJ1-1
clone_size: once
cdr3_aa: CASSLNGGNTEAFF
cdr3_nt: TGCGCCAGCAGCTTGAACGGGGGAAACACTGAAGCTTTCTTT

v_call: TRBV7-9
cdr3_length: 14
d_call: .
j_call: TRBJ2-7
clone_size: .
cdr3_aa: CASSFPGKAYEQYF
cdr3_nt: TGTGCCAGCAGCTTCCCGGGGAAGGCCTACGAGCAGTACTTC

v_call: TRBV27
cdr3_length: 13
d_call: .
j_call: TRBJ1-4
clone_size: .
cdr3_aa: CASSLYVSEKLFF
cdr3_nt: TGTGCCAGCAGTTTATATGTGAGTGAAAAACTGTTTTTT